This T cell receptor (beta chain) was profiled in a study of blood T cell repertoires in COVID-19. The overall study: Some COVID-19 samples were acute and others convalescent; all came from the United States, Italy and Spain. Nucleic acid was either cDNA or gDNA, and it came from T cells, B-cell-depleted T cells, or PBMCs.

Germline assignment: CDR1 SGHVS and CDR2 FQNEAQ. V lost 4 bases to trimming and J lost 1 base, with 4 bases between them. The CDR3 runs 12 residues. In the original processing: Scientists estimated how many nucleated cells there were by amplifying reference gene primers. The repertoire was sequenced with immunoSEQ multiplex PCR; TCRdb's copy has only in-frame clones and lacks some. V and J calls and clone size are copied from that table; D and trimming were computed from the DNA. The repertoire holds 200,000 to 300,000 clones, with under 85% as singletons. The source of this sequence is a man aged 25-40 years who had recovered from COVID-19. V is TRBV7-8 and J is TRBJ2-5; no clear D gene. The sequenced sample consisted of peripheral blood. CDR3 sequence: CASSYIQETQYF. In DNA, the CDR3 is TGTGCCAGCAGCTATATCCAAGAGACCCAGTACTTC.